Each of the 3 T cell receptor beta chains below was sequenced from the same sample in a study of shared clonotypes between healthy human individuals. Generated by immunoSEQ multiplex PCR, the TCRdb table keeps only in-frame clones and is missing some. The data show about 600,000 clones, roughly 72% seen once. The sequenced sample consisted of PBMCs. Every receptor here comes from a woman aged 40 to 55 in good health. Some clones in this sample may be carry-over from other donors' samples.

This clone occurred many times. This chain uses TRBV15 with TRBJ1-1; 10 bases are shared with TRBD1. V lost 6 bases to trimming and J lost 0 bases; unmatched junction nucleotides: 7. CDR3 length equals 16 residues. Per the germline V gene, CDR1 is LNHNV and CDR2 is YYDKDF (reference sequence). The DNA of the CDR3 is TGTGCCACCAGAAACAGACAGGGGGCGGTGAACACTGAAGCTTTCTTT. Translating it yields CATRNRQGAVNTEAFF.

V usage is TRBV15 and J usage is TRBJ2-2; D ambiguous. V shed 0 bases and J shed 9 bases, with 5 bases lying between them. Per the germline V gene, CDR1 is LNHNV and CDR2 is YYDKDF (reference sequence). This CDR3 comprises 12 residues. CDR3 sequence reads: CATSRDFRELFF. The DNA of the CDR3 is TGTGCCACCAGCAGAGATTTCCGGGAGCTGTTTTTT.

The gene calls are TRBV7-7 and TRBJ2-1, with 12 bases identical to TRBD2. The germline gives CDR1 SSHAT, CDR2 FNYEAQ (reference sequence). The CDR3 contains 14 residues. V lost 1 base to trimming and J lost 9 bases; unmatched junction nucleotides: 1. The CDR3 sequence is CASSLVLAGGEQFF. CDR3 nucleotide sequence: TGTGCCAGCAGCTTAGTACTAGCGGGAGGTGAGCAGTTCTTC. The full variable domain, its missing parts supplied by reference TRBV7-7 and TRBJ2-1, is GAGVSQSPRYKVTKRGQDVTLRCDPISSHATLYWYQQALGQGPEFLTYFNYEAQPDKSGLPSDRFSAERPEGSISTLTIQRTEQRDSAMYRCASSLVLAGGEQFFGPGTRLTVL.